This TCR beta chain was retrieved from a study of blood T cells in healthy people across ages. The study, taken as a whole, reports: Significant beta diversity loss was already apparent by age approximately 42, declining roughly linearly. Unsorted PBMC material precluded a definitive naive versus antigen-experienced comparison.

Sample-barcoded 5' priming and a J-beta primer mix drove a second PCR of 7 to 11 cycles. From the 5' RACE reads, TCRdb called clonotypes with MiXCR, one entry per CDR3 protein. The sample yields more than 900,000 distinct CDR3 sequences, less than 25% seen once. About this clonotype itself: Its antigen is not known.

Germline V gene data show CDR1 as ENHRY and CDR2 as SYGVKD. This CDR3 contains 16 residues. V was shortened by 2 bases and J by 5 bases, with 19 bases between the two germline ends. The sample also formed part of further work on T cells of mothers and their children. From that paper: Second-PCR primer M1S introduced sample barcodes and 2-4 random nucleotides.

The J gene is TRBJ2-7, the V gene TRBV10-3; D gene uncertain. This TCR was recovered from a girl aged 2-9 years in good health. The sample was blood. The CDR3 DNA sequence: TGTGCCATCAGTGAGGATGGAGCCGCCCCGGGCCACGAGCAGTACTTC. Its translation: CAISEDGAAPGHEQYF.